The clone carrying this T cell receptor (beta chain) showed up just once. This specimen belongs to a study of blood T cell repertoires in COVID-19. Study-level information: The United States, Italy and Spain provided the acute and convalescent COVID-19 samples.

The CDR3 totals 16 residues. Between the trimmed V and J ends, which lost 3 bases and 1 base, there was a span of 15 bases. Germline-derived CDR1 and CDR2 are KGHSH and LQKENI. The study drew participants aged about 18 to 89 years from some 24 US areas. Participants were placed into cohorts based on the clinical history they reported. In the authors' workflow: Nucleated cell counts were estimated from reference gene primer amplification. Using immunoSEQ multiplex PCR, the repertoire was profiled, and TCRdb retains in-frame clones only, with some absent. Clonal size and the V and J genes are those of that table, whereas D and trimming came from the DNA. The sample shows 300,000 to 450,000 clones, more than 85% of them seen only once.

The sequenced sample was PBMCs or T cells enriched from blood (not recorded which). V is TRBV18 and J is TRBJ2-5; perhaps TRBD2 as D (6 bases). The origin of this receptor is a woman aged 25 to 39 who had recovered from COVID-19. CDR3 sequence: CASSPIPTSSQETQYF. The CDR3 nucleotides read TGTGCCAGCTCACCTATCCCGACTAGTTCCCAAGAGACCCAGTACTTC.